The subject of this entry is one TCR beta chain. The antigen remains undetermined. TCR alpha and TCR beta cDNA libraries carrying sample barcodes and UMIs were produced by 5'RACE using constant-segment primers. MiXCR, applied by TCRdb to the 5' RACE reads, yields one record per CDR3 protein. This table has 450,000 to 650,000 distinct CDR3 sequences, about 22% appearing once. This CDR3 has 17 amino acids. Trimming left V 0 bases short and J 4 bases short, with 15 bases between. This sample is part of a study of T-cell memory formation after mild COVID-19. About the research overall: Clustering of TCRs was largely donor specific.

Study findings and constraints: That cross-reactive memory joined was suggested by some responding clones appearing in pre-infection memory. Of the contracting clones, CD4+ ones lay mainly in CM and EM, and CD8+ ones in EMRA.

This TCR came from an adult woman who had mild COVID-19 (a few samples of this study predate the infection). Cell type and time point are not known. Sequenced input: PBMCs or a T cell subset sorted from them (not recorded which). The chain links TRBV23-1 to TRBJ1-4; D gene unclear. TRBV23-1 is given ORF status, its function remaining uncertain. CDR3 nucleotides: TGCGCCAGCAGTCAATCGGGTCCAGGAGACGATAATGAAAAACTGTTTTTT. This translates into CASSQSGPGDDNEKLFF.